The 8 T cell receptor gamma chains listed next were all sequenced from one sample in a study of γδ T cells in repeated Plasmodium falciparum infection. Gammadelta T cells were flow-sorted from PBMC into Vgamma9/Vdelta2+ and Vdelta2-negative populations for bulk analysis. TCRdb reran clone calling via CATT on the multiplex PCR reads. This sample has 11,000 to 15,000 gamma-chain clones, with under 2% found just once. Sequencing was carried out using gamma-delta T cells from blood. Source of these receptors: a pool of human donors (malaria-infected and uninfected, not separated).

Only a few counts were recorded for this clone. One base separates it from a far larger clone, so it is likely a read error. The same CDR3 arises from other DNA sequences in this sample as well. The chain uses TRGV9 and TRGJP. Because TCRdb records no J gene, it was assigned here through a match of the DNA to germline. Looked up from germline, CDR1 is GITISATS and CDR2 is ISYDGTV (reference sequence). CDR3 length: 15 amino acids. CDR3 nucleotides: TGTGCCTTGTGGGGAGGAGAGCTGGGCAAAAAAATCAAGGTATTT. It yields the protein CALWGGELGKKIKVF.

Many counts were recorded for this clone. A far bigger clonotype differs at one base, so this is likely a read error. The identical CDR3 is also encoded by other nucleotide sequences in the sample. The chain joins TRGV9 to TRGJ1 or TRGJ2. No J gene was available from TCRdb, and it was assigned here by a germline match of the DNA. Germline V gene lookup returns CDR1 GITISATS and CDR2 ISYDGTV (reference sequence). V shed 7 bases and J 3 bases; nucleotides not matched to a gene: 9. The CDR3 is made up of 13 amino acids. CDR3 sequence: CALCPRPYYKKLF. The DNA for the CDR3 is TGTGCCTTGTGCCCTAGGCCTTATTATAAGAAACTCTTT.

This clone was detected many times. This likely reflects a read error, since a far larger clone is one base away. Other DNA sequences from this sample encode an identical CDR3 as well. The rearrangement uses TRGV2 and TRGJP. TCRdb leaves out the J gene; it was filled in here by matching the DNA to germline. Germline V lookup: CDR1 EGSNGY, CDR2 YDSYNSKV. This CDR3 spans 17 amino acids. As DNA, the CDR3 is TGCGCCACCTGGGACGGTCGAAAAGAGTTGGGCAAAAAAATCAAGGTATTT. It yields the protein CATWDGRKELGKKIKVF.

This clone was found many times. The protein TCRdb gives is from a much larger clone and does not agree with this DNA's translation at residue 10, likely a read error; the protein shown here comes from the DNA. The chain is built from TRGV9 and TRGJ1 or TRGJ2. Here the J gene was assigned by germline matching of the DNA, as TCRdb has none. The length of the CDR3 is 14 residues. The germline CDR1 and CDR2 sequences are GITISATS and ISYDGTV (reference sequence). This CDR3 reads CALWEVWNYHKKLF. The CDR3 region has the DNA TGTGCCTTGTGGGAGGTGTGGAATTATCATAAGAAACTCTTT.

This clone was seen only a few times. TCRdb shows a much larger clone's protein in place of this DNA's translation, and the two differ at residue 5, likely through a read error; the protein shown is translated from the DNA. This sequence joins TRGV9 and TRGJ1 or TRGJ2. TCRdb offers no J gene call, so here the DNA was matched to germline to obtain one. Germline-derived CDR1 and CDR2 are GITISATS and ISYDGTV (reference sequence). The CDR3 is made up of 13 amino acids. In DNA, the CDR3 is TGTGCCTTGTGGAAGGTCGATTATTATAAGAAACTCTTT. Protein sequence: CALWKVDYYKKLF.

The sample holds a few counts of this clone. TCRdb has a much larger clone's protein, which differs at residue 5 from the translation of this DNA, likely because of a read error; what is shown is the protein translated from the DNA. The chain is built from TRGV9 and TRGJ1 or TRGJ2. Germline V CDR1 and CDR2: GITISATS, ISYDGTV (reference sequence). V lost 6 bases, J lost 5 bases, and 10 bases stayed unmatched. This CDR3 is built from 13 residues. The CDR3 region is CALWKALDYKKLF. DNA of the CDR3: TGTGCCTTGTGGAAGGCGCTGGATTATAAGAAACTCTTT.

This clone qualifies as medium-sized. A read error may be the cause here, since a much bigger clone is one base away. The gene calls are TRGV9 and TRGJP. The CDR3 spans 16 residues. Germline-derived CDR1 and CDR2 are GITISATS and ISYDGTV (reference sequence). The CDR3 loop is CALWEVQELGRKIKVF. CDR3 nucleotide sequence: TGTGCCTTGTGGGAGGTGCAGGAGTTGGGCAGAAAAATCAAGGTATTT.

This clone has a count of ten or more. TCRdb lists the protein of a much larger clone for this DNA, which differs at residue 3, so this is likely a read error; the protein given here is translated from the DNA itself. The CDR3 is CASWDGCVYKKLF. The CDR3 nucleotides read TGTGCCTCCTGGGATGGTTGCGTTTATAAGAAACTCTTT. The rearrangement joins TRGV4 to TRGJ1 or TRGJ2. The germline V gene has CDR1 EGSTGY and CDR2 YDSYTSSV. This CDR3 region has 13 residues.